This TCR beta chain stems from a study of human T cells and chemical hapten exposure (dated by TCRdb to about 2021). About the full investigation: For sensitization, 2% DPC in acetone was applied to a roughly 2 cm by roughly 2 cm area of upper inner arm skin. Patients additionally received weekly therapeutic DPC doses to the scalp throughout the approximately 25-week study period. Patch testing was performed on the upper back with Finn chambers containing 0.01% DPC, and the patch tests were scored after 6 days according to International Contact Dermatitis Research Group standards. The patient cohort, mostly female, included alopecia areata with under or over 50% scalp involvement, alopecia totalis and alopecia universalis. Libraries were combined into a pool for sequencing, and differences in TCR yield between samples came mainly from small differences in library volumes within the pool. In alopecia patients, the study followed how the peripheral blood TCR repertoire changed in vivo over primary and secondary sensitization to diphenylcyclopropenone (DPC), a hapten. Blood was sampled from patients pre-sensitization (week 0) and at 2, 6 and about 24 weeks after DPC sensitization. Blood for TCR sequencing was provided by twenty-nine alopecia patients at one to four time points (pre-sensitization, 2, 6 and 24 weeks). The paper's findings and limits, for the study overall: Compared with pre-sensitization or healthy control sets, expanded TCRs formed significantly more large CDR3 similarity clusters, which is consistent with antigen-driven responses. DPC sensitization did not change the number of TCRs with a frequency above 1 in 1000, and there was no evidence of changes in global repertoire structure. All patients had alopecia, a presumed autoimmune disease, so their immune response might differ from that of healthy individuals. After repeated subsampling, changes were observed in the strength of the expansion versus patch-test correlation and in the threshold at which the correlation became significant. Patch test score was positively correlated with the number of PT1 expanded TCRs, with significance at thresholds 8, 16 and 32 but not at 4.

The sample's time point, from its label and the paper: pre-sensitization, week 0. The treatment or condition tag for this specimen amounts to: therapeutic diphenylcyclopropenone sensitization with weekly scalp DPC. At every patch-test visit, the blood draw took place before the patch test was put on. To be eligible, patients had to be aged 18 to 70, diagnosed with alopecia and judged suitable for DPC therapy, while pregnant patients were excluded. Total RNA was extracted from unfractionated whole blood collected in Tempus Blood RNA tubes. This clonotype was seen just once. The target of this receptor is not known. One base away there is no much larger clone; base qualities are not given. Evidence from one read is weak. Library preparation employed RACE. Reads for this sample came from a NextSeq 500. During library preparation, unique molecular identifiers were attached to individual cDNA molecules so that TCRs could be counted quantitatively and reproducibly. From each blood RNA sample, both TCR alpha and TCR beta chains were sequenced. Concerning the study's data processing: A median of around 100,000 TCRs per sample was observed, with a range of about 23,224 to 700,000. V, J and CDR3 annotation of the TCR reads was performed with the Decombinator software suite. For the PS versus PT1 abundance plots, all samples were subsampled to the same number of TCRs (28,000). TCRs were defined as expanded if absent before sensitization and observed at least eight times at the 2-week time point. TCRdb cleaned the public reads at Q25 with fastp, built clones with MiXCR and kept in-frame beta chains. Rows with one shared CDR3 protein collapse into an entry with the most common genes and DNA. These V and J calls derive from TCRdb rather than the authors' analysis. For this sample there are more than 250,000 distinct CDR3 sequences; 8.6% appear just once. Clones ranked in the top ten supply 2% to 2.5% of the sample.

The specimen comprised whole blood, sampled in connection with sensitization to the hapten diphenylcyclopropenone (DPC). This receptor was obtained from a woman aged 40-49 years with alopecia areata. Some clones in this sample may be carry-over from other donors' samples.

CDR3 protein: CASSLVAREQYF. The DNA sequence is as follows: TGTGCCAGCAGCTTGGTCGCTCGCGAGCAGTACTTC. This chain is built from TRBV5-5 and TRBJ2-7; the D gene remains uncertain. The germline V gene encodes CDR1 SGHKS and CDR2 YYEKEE (reference sequence). V drops 0 bases and J drops 6 bases, leaving 7 bases in between. From the cysteine up to the phenylalanine, the CDR3 has a length of 12 residues. The DNA shown is the 36-base CDR3, in frame from base 1.